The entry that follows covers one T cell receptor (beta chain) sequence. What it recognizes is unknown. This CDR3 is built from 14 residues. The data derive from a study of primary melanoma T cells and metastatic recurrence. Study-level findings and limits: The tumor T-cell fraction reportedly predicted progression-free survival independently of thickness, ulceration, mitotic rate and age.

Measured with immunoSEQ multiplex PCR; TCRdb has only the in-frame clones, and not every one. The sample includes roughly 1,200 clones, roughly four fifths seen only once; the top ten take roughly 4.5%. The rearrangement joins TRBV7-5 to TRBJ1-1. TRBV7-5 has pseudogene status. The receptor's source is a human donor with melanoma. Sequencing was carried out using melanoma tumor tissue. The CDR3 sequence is CASSLSGIRTEAFF. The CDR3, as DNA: TGTGCCAGCAGCTTAAGTGGGATCCGAACTGAAGCTTTCTTT.